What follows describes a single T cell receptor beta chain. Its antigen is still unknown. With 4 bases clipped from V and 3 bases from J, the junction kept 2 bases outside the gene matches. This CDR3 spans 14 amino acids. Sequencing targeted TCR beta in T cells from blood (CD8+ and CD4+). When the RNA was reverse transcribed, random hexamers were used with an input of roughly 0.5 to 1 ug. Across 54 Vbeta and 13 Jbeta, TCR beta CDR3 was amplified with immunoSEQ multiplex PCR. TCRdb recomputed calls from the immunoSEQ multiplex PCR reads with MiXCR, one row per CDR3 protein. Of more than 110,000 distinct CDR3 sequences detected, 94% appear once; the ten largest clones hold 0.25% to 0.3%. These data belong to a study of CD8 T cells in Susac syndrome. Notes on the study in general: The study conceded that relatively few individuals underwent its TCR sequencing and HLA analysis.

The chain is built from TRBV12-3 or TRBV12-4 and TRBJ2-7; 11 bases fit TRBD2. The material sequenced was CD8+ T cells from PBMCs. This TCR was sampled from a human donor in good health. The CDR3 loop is CASSSTSGDYEQYF. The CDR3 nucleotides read TGTGCCAGCAGTTCGACTAGCGGGGACTACGAGCAGTACTTC.